This T cell receptor (beta chain) was recovered during a study of molecular identifiers for immune sequencing clone quantification. Overall study: In replicates, RNA from 20,000 or 100,000 naive CD8 cells was divided five ways and four parts were sequenced.

TCR libraries were built in bulk with a published protocol and specific TCR primers. Each CDR3 protein gets one entry after TCRdb re-called the PCR reads with MiXCR. The sample lists approximately 630,000 distinct CDR3 sequences; 25% were seen once. Looked up from germline, CDR1 is LNHDA and CDR2 is SQIVND (reference sequence). The CDR3 has 15 amino acids. The ends were cut back, 1 base at V and 3 bases at J, with 13 bases in the middle. The naive CD8 libraries originated from between roughly 19,000 and 1,000,000 sorted cells and drew on 10%, 30% or 50% RNA. The clonotype originates from a human donor in good health. Some libraries in this study had Jurkat cell RNA spiked in. Sequenced input: naive CD8+ T cells from blood, with Jurkat cell RNA spiked in. Documented subset: FACS-sorted CD8+CD4-CCR7+CD45RA+ naive T cells. The chain couples TRBV19 to TRBJ2-7; D gene uncertain. CDR3 sequence: CASSIGAGPLYEQYF. The CDR3 nucleotides read TGTGCCAGTAGTATAGGGGCAGGACCCCTCTACGAGCAGTACTTC.